This T cell receptor (beta chain) was observed in a study of T cell responses to AZD1222 COVID-19 vaccine. Points from the study as a whole: Clonal diversity may have been underestimated, and the donors were mostly white British, with more females than males. An increase in Spike-specific TCR breadth and depth was observed after two AZD1222 doses. Just a handful of people given AZD1222 tested seropositive at baseline.

The CDR3 extends over 15 amino acids. With V trimmed by 2 bases and J by 5 bases, 10 bases remained unmatched. The V gene's germline CDR1 is GTSNPN and CDR2 SVGIG (reference sequence). Worth noting for this clone: Its antigen remains unknown.

The assay was immunoSEQ multiplex PCR, and TCRdb's table has in-frame clones only and misses some. Here the sample spans some 98,000 clones, approximately 90% being singletons. The source was peripheral blood, collected on day 0 of AZD1222 vaccination. The chain is built from TRBV30 and TRBJ2-5, with 8 bases fitting TRBD2. The TCR sequence derives from an adult in good health. CDR3 residues: CAWSRERGFRETQYF. CDR3 nucleotides: TGTGCCTGGAGTAGGGAGCGGGGGTTTCGGGAGACCCAGTACTTC.